This T cell receptor (beta chain) was documented in a study of OX40 agonist ivuxolimab in advanced cancers. Study-wide points: Partial responders treated at 0.1-3.0 mg/kg exhibited clonal expansion among the lowest measured.

CDR1 and CDR2 (germline): SGHVS, FNYEAQ. The CDR3 contains 13 residues. V shed 4 bases and J shed 5 bases, with 12 bases lying between them. Profiling relied on immunoSEQ multiplex PCR, and the TCRdb table lists in-frame clones only, not all of them. This sample carries about 58,000 clones, about nine tenths of them seen once, and the ten largest clones take about 4.1%. Remarks on this clone: No antigen is known for it.

The source material was CD4+ or CD8+ T cells sorted from blood, sampled in a trial of the OX40 agonist ivuxolimab. This clonotype was sampled from an adult with an advanced solid tumor such as melanoma, head and neck, liver or kidney cancer. J is TRBJ2-7 and V is TRBV7-6; D gene uncertain. This chain's CDR3 is CASSSGNRHEQYF. CDR3 sequence (DNA): TGTGCCAGCAGCTCCGGAAACCGGCACGAGCAGTACTTC.